A single sample is the source of the 8 T cell receptor beta chains below, sequenced in a study of response to subunit inactivated influenza vaccine. TCRdb itself ran the RT-PCR reads through MiXCR, one entry per CDR3 protein. The profile shows over 650,000 distinct CDR3 sequences, around 20% of them singletons. This specimen was PBMCs from blood, taken approximately 5 days after vaccination. These receptors were obtained from a man aged 45-65 years who received an inactivated influenza vaccine.

The rearrangement uses TRBV12-3 or TRBV12-4 and TRBJ1-2; possible D gene TRBD1, 5 bases. V lost 5 bases and J 2 bases, leaving 15 bases between the germline ends. The CDR3 extends over 15 amino acids. CDR3: CASSPLGAGNYGYTF. The CDR3 nucleotides read TGTGCCAGCAGTCCCCTCGGGGCAGGCAACTATGGCTACACCTTC.

The chain couples TRBV27 to TRBJ1-5; D gene uncertain. Trimming took 6 bases from V and 4 from J, leaving 19 bases between them. The length of the CDR3 is 16 residues. Germline CDR1 MNHEY, CDR2 SMNVEV (reference sequence). The CDR3 coding sequence is TGTGCCAGCAGGGAATTGGACGGGAGGTGGAATCAGCCCCAGCATTTT. Its translation is CASRELDGRWNQPQHF.

The chain carries TRBV7-2 and TRBJ2-1; no definite D call. The CDR3 sequence is 13 residues long. V was clipped by 1 base and J by 6 bases, with 7 bases between them. Germline assignment: CDR1 SGHTA and CDR2 FQGNSA. The CDR3 region is CASSLDLVNEQFF. The CDR3 DNA sequence: TGTGCCAGCAGCTTAGATCTGGTCAATGAGCAGTTCTTC.

In this sample, this clonotype turned up a few times. The chain carries TRBV15 and TRBJ2-3, with D possibly matching TRBD2 (6 bases). There are 13 residues in the CDR3. The V gene lost 0 bases and the J gene lost 11 bases, with 12 bases spanning the gap. Germline values: CDR1 LNHNV, CDR2 YYDKDF (reference sequence). Written as DNA, the CDR3 is TGTGCCACCAGCAGAGATTATCAGGGAGGGCAGTATTTT. Translation: CATSRDYQGGQYF.

V gene TRBV10-3 combines with J gene TRBJ2-7, with D possibly being TRBD2 (5 bases). The CDR3 is 12 residues long. The V end was cut by 9 bases, the J end by 0 bases, with 9 bases between. Germline V gene data show CDR1 as ENHRY and CDR2 as SYGVKD. The CDR3 sequence: CAIGLSSYEQYF. CDR3 DNA sequence: TGTGCCATTGGACTGAGCTCCTACGAGCAGTACTTC.

This clonotype was counted once. The chain combines TRBV11-3 with TRBJ2-3; D remains unclear. The CDR3 totals 13 residues. Trimming stripped 1 base from V and 5 bases from J, with 7 bases between. Per germline, CDR1 SGHNT and CDR2 YENEEA. The CDR3 region has the DNA TGTGCCAGCAGCTTAGGTGCGTTAGATACGCAGTATTTT. Translated, it gives CASSLGALDTQYF.

This clonotype has just a few counts. One end of the junction varies from germline; a read error may be responsible. This chain joins TRBV7-9 and TRBJ2-7; D tentatively reads TRBD1 or TRBD2 (5 bases each). Germline-derived CDR1 and CDR2 are SEHNR and FQNEAQ (reference sequence). CDR3 length equals 13 residues. The CDR3 sequence is CASSFSSTGTKDF. Here the CDR3 DNA reads TGTGCCAGCAGCTTTTCGTCTACCGGGACGAAGGACTTC. The full variable domain, rest sourced from reference TRBV7-9 and TRBJ2-7, is DTGVSQNPRHKITKRGQNVTFRCDPISEHNRLYWYRQTLGQGPEFLTYFQNEAQLEKSRLLSDRFSAERPKGSFSTLEIQRTEQGDSAMYLCASSFSSTGTKDFGPGTRLTVT.

This clonotype showed up many times. The chain links TRBV7-6 to TRBJ2-5, with a possible D match to TRBD1 (5 bases). There are 14 residues in the CDR3. V was trimmed by 0 bases and J by 2 bases, leaving 7 bases between them. Germline V gene lookup returns CDR1 SGHVS and CDR2 FNYEAQ. In DNA form, the CDR3 reads TGTGCCAGCAGCTTAGCCAGACAGCAAGAGACCCAGTACTTC. Amino acid sequence: CASSLARQQETQYF.